Listed below are T cell receptor beta chains from one sample, sequenced in a study of T cells after yellow fever vaccination. TCRdb reprocessed the 5' RACE reads via MiXCR and lists one record per CDR3 protein. Of approximately 120,000 distinct CDR3 sequences listed, about 7% are singletons. This sample comprised CD4+ T cells sorted from PBMCs, obtained around 10 days after the first yellow fever vaccination. The receptors here all came from a man aged 18 to 29 who received the YFV17D yellow fever vaccine. The CDR3 runs from the conserved cysteine through the conserved F or W. The order of the fields is V gene, D gene, J gene, CDR3 protein. D genes are given only for firm matches.

v_gene: TRBV12-3/TRBV12-4
d_gene: TRBD2
j_gene: TRBJ2-5
CDR3aa: CASRPLSGGKETQYF

v_gene: TRBV7-2
d_gene: TRBD1
j_gene: TRBJ1-2
CDR3aa: CASSILGGGSGYTF

v_gene: TRBV7-2
d_gene: NA
j_gene: TRBJ1-4
CDR3aa: CASSLEGLANEKLFF

v_gene: TRBV30
d_gene: TRBD1
j_gene: TRBJ2-1
CDR3aa: CAWSRTGGKNEQFF

v_gene: TRBV5-1
d_gene: TRBD1
j_gene: TRBJ2-7
CDR3aa: CASSLEGDSEQYF

v_gene: TRBV15
d_gene: NA
j_gene: TRBJ2-6
CDR3aa: CATSRDLGDSGANVLTF

v_gene: TRBV11-2
d_gene: NA
j_gene: TRBJ1-2
CDR3aa: CASSLTGPAGYTF

v_gene: TRBV4-2
d_gene: NA
j_gene: TRBJ2-3
CDR3aa: CASSQDPRSGDTQYF

v_gene: TRBV29-1
d_gene: NA
j_gene: TRBJ2-6
CDR3aa: CSVQGNGANVLTF

v_gene: TRBV27
d_gene: NA
j_gene: TRBJ2-3
CDR3aa: CASRTSTDTQYF

v_gene: TRBV7-9
d_gene: NA
j_gene: TRBJ2-1
CDR3aa: CASSQSGEQFF

v_gene: TRBV6-5
d_gene: NA
j_gene: TRBJ1-2
CDR3aa: CASSYRPYGYTF

v_gene: TRBV6-2/TRBV6-3
d_gene: TRBD2
j_gene: TRBJ2-2
CDR3aa: CASSWTRLTGELFF

v_gene: TRBV7-2
d_gene: NA
j_gene: TRBJ2-5
CDR3aa: CASSSGTTKETQYF

v_gene: TRBV18
d_gene: NA
j_gene: TRBJ2-7
CDR3aa: CASSLDGLSYEQYF

v_gene: TRBV7-9
d_gene: NA
j_gene: TRBJ2-6
CDR3aa: CASSSDSSGANVLTF

v_gene: TRBV7-2
d_gene: NA
j_gene: TRBJ2-1
CDR3aa: CASSFIQERRVF

v_gene: TRBV19
d_gene: TRBD2
j_gene: TRBJ2-1
CDR3aa: CASSPRVGGGTNEQFF

v_gene: TRBV19
d_gene: NA
j_gene: TRBJ1-5
CDR3aa: CASNAGGRNQPQHF

v_gene: TRBV12-3/TRBV12-4
d_gene: TRBD1
j_gene: TRBJ2-3
CDR3aa: CASSAGTGKVF

v_gene: TRBV18
d_gene: NA
j_gene: TRBJ1-4
CDR3aa: CASSPGRVNEKLFF

v_gene: TRBV4-3
d_gene: NA
j_gene: TRBJ1-6
CDR3aa: CASSQGGLLNSPLHF

v_gene: TRBV6-1
d_gene: TRBD1
j_gene: TRBJ1-6
CDR3aa: CAVGTGEAGSPLHF

v_gene: TRBV11-2
d_gene: NA
j_gene: TRBJ1-3
CDR3aa: CASSLQWGSENTIYF

v_gene: TRBV11-2
d_gene: TRBD2
j_gene: TRBJ2-3
CDR3aa: CASRPLAGGQYF

v_gene: TRBV5-1
d_gene: NA
j_gene: TRBJ1-5
CDR3aa: CASSCRDAANQPQHF

v_gene: TRBV12-3/TRBV12-4
d_gene: NA
j_gene: TRBJ2-4
CDR3aa: CASTFTGNIQYF

v_gene: TRBV6-1
d_gene: TRBD1
j_gene: TRBJ2-3
CDR3aa: CASSPPQGASRDTQYF

v_gene: TRBV7-6
d_gene: TRBD1
j_gene: TRBJ2-5
CDR3aa: CASSLARGGAGTQYF

v_gene: TRBV5-1
d_gene: NA
j_gene: TRBJ2-2
CDR3aa: CASSQEGFPNTGELFF

v_gene: TRBV4-1
d_gene: NA
j_gene: TRBJ1-1
CDR3aa: CASSQSAYSDTEAFF

v_gene: TRBV6-5
d_gene: TRBD2
j_gene: TRBJ2-3
CDR3aa: CASSYGLAGISTDTQYF

v_gene: TRBV4-3
d_gene: TRBD2
j_gene: TRBJ2-3
CDR3aa: CASSQLAGGPTDTQYF

v_gene: TRBV18
d_gene: TRBD1
j_gene: TRBJ1-1
CDR3aa: CASSPVGQGMNTEAFF

v_gene: TRBV7-2
d_gene: NA
j_gene: TRBJ1-2
CDR3aa: CASGALEGEGYTF

v_gene: TRBV29-1
d_gene: NA
j_gene: TRBJ1-1
CDR3aa: CSVDGNTEAFF

v_gene: TRBV3-1
d_gene: NA
j_gene: TRBJ2-7
CDR3aa: CASRVSTSYEQYF

v_gene: TRBV12-3/TRBV12-4
d_gene: NA
j_gene: TRBJ1-2
CDR3aa: CASGERVGSGYTF

v_gene: TRBV12-3/TRBV12-4
d_gene: TRBD1
j_gene: TRBJ1-1
CDR3aa: CASRIDRGNTEAFF

v_gene: TRBV18
d_gene: NA
j_gene: TRBJ1-1
CDR3aa: CASSPSAELNTEAFF

v_gene: TRBV18
d_gene: TRBD1
j_gene: TRBJ2-3
CDR3aa: CASSQIQGAIADTQYF

v_gene: TRBV5-1
d_gene: NA
j_gene: TRBJ2-3
CDR3aa: CASSYHTQGRENTQYF

v_gene: TRBV10-3
d_gene: NA
j_gene: TRBJ2-3
CDR3aa: CAISEWVEGLTDTQYF

v_gene: TRBV20-1
d_gene: NA
j_gene: TRBJ1-2
CDR3aa: CSARGGGGGYTF

v_gene: TRBV28
d_gene: TRBD2
j_gene: TRBJ2-3
CDR3aa: CASSSGLVWRRGGLVSNTQYF

v_gene: TRBV23-1
d_gene: TRBD1
j_gene: TRBJ2-3
CDR3aa: CASSHGATGGTDTQYF

v_gene: TRBV5-1
d_gene: TRBD2
j_gene: TRBJ2-1
CDR3aa: CASSLLVAGSYNEQFF

v_gene: TRBV2
d_gene: NA
j_gene: TRBJ2-3
CDR3aa: CASSGGASLSTDTQYF

v_gene: TRBV11-1
d_gene: NA
j_gene: TRBJ2-3
CDR3aa: CASSANGGPDTQYF

v_gene: TRBV10-2
d_gene: NA
j_gene: TRBJ1-4
CDR3aa: CASSRTATNEKLFF

v_gene: TRBV27
d_gene: NA
j_gene: TRBJ2-7
CDR3aa: CASSSLGGREYF